A single sample gave rise to the 22 T cell receptor beta chains below, sequenced in a study of Tregs in tolerant kidney transplant recipients. Using immunoSEQ multiplex PCR, the repertoire was profiled, and TCRdb retains in-frame clones only, with some absent. The table records approximately 75,000 clones, approximately 90% of them present only once. The sequenced sample was Tregs from blood, obtained before the transplant. Every receptor here comes from a human donor who received a combined kidney and bone marrow transplant.

The gene calls are TRBV30 and TRBJ1-1, with TRBD1 matching 8 bases. V shed 7 bases, J shed 3 bases, and the junction held 4 bases outside the gene matches. Germline CDR1 reads GTSNPN; CDR2 reads SVGIG (reference sequence). The CDR3 loop spans 12 amino acids. The CDR3: CAFTGGDTEAFF. CDR3 nucleotide sequence: TGTGCCTTTACAGGGGGTGACACTGAAGCTTTCTTT. Variable domain in full (rest from reference TRBV30 and TRBJ1-1): SQTIHQWPATLVQPVGSPLSLECTVEGTSNPNLYWYRQAAGRGLQLLFYSVGIGQISSEVPQNLSASRPQDRQFILSSKKLLLSDSGFYLCAFTGGDTEAFFGQGTRLTVV.

The chain recombines TRBV19 with TRBJ1-1; D may be TRBD1 (5 bases). The germline V gene has CDR1 LNHDA and CDR2 SQIVND (reference sequence). V was shortened by 6 bases and J by 6 bases, with 14 bases between the two germline ends. This CDR3 has 13 amino acids. Written as DNA, the CDR3 is TGTGCCAGTAGAGTGACAGCAGGATCTGAAGCTTTCTTT. Its protein product is CASRVTAGSEAFF. The variable domain in full, with the rest retrieved from reference TRBV19 and TRBJ1-1, is DGGITQSPKYLFRKEGQNVTLSCEQNLNHDAMYWYRQDPGQGLRLIYYSQIVNDFQKGDIAEGYSVSREKKESFPLTVTSAQKNPTAFYLCASRVTAGSEAFFGQGTRLTVV.

The rearrangement uses TRBV18 and TRBJ1-3; the D is unclear. The CDR3 is made up of 14 amino acids. The germline V gene has CDR1 KGHSH and CDR2 LQKENI. V lost 5 bases and J 1 base, leaving 9 bases between the germline ends. The CDR3 here is CASSADASGNTIYF. The DNA of the CDR3 is TGTGCCAGCTCAGCGGACGCGTCTGGAAACACCATATATTTT.

This CDR3 reads CSVEERNQQYF. In DNA, the CDR3 is TGCAGCGTTGAAGAACGGAACCAGCAGTACTTC. The V call is TRBV29-1, the J call TRBJ2-7; no definite D call. Germline V gene data show CDR1 as SQVTM and CDR2 as ANQGSEA. Trimming pared 0 bases from V and 8 bases from J, leaving 8 bases between. This CDR3 has 11 residues.

The chain carries TRBV11-2 and TRBJ2-5; possibly TRBD2 for D (7 bases). This CDR3 has 16 amino acids. Trimming removed 1 base at V and 5 bases at J, with 17 bases between. Germline assignment: CDR1 SGHAT and CDR2 FQNNGV. DNA of the CDR3: TGTGCCAGCAGCTTAGGCTCGGGGGGCGAGGCTGAGACCCAGTACTTC. It specifies CASSLGSGGEAETQYF.

This clone was detected once. The V call is TRBV28, the J call TRBJ2-7; no firm D call. Looked up from germline, CDR1 is MDHEN and CDR2 is SYDVKM. The ends were cut back, 6 bases at V and 2 bases at J, with 14 bases in the middle. The CDR3 loop spans 14 amino acids. Written as DNA, the CDR3 is TGTGCCAGCAGGGCTCCCGGGTCCACCTACGAGCAGTACTTC. Translation gives CASRAPGSTYEQYF.

The V call is TRBV5-1, the J call TRBJ2-7; D unclear. V dropped 4 bases and J dropped 3 bases, with 11 bases sitting between them. Germline V gene sequence: CDR1 SGHRS, CDR2 YFSETQ. The CDR3 sequence is 13 residues long. CDR3 nucleotide sequence: TGCGCCAGCAGCGTATTACCGGGCTACGAGCAGTACTTC. It yields the protein CASSVLPGYEQYF.

The genes are TRBV7-3 and TRBJ1-1; unclear D gene. Germline V gives CDR1 SGHTA, CDR2 FQGTGA. The CDR3 sequence is 13 residues long. The V end lost 0 bases, the J end lost 5 bases, and 7 bases lay between the germline ends. In nucleotides, the CDR3 is TGTGCCAGCAGCTTAACCCCGGGGACTGAAGCTTTCTTT. As protein: CASSLTPGTEAFF.

A single count supports this clone. This chain links TRBV30 with TRBJ2-2; 9 bases agree with TRBD2. The CDR3 length is 18 residues. With V trimmed by 3 bases and J by 3 bases, 14 bases remained unmatched. Germline V CDR1 and CDR2: GTSNPN, SVGIG (reference sequence). CDR3 sequence: CAWRWSSGTRRYTGELFF. In nucleotides, the CDR3 is TGTGCCTGGAGGTGGTCTAGCGGGACACGGCGATACACCGGGGAGCTGTTTTTT.

The chain has TRBV5-8 and TRBJ2-3; D is possibly TRBD2 (5 bases). Germline lookup yields CDR1 SGHTS and CDR2 YDEGEE. This CDR3 is 15 amino acids long. Trimming shortened V by 1 base and J by 1 base, and 10 bases separated the two germline ends. Here the CDR3 reads CASSLYLEGTDTQYF. CDR3 bases: TGTGCCAGCAGCTTGTATCTGGAGGGCACAGATACGCAGTATTTT.

This chain uses TRBV28 with TRBJ1-4; 8 bases are shared with TRBD1. Germline CDR1 reads MDHEN; CDR2 reads SYDVKM. The CDR3 length is 19 residues. V lost 4 bases to trimming and J lost 2 bases; unmatched junction nucleotides: 15. CDR3 nucleotide sequence: TGTGCCAGCAGTTCCCACTTGGGCAGGGGGCCCCTCACTAATGAAAAACTGTTTTTT. The encoded protein is CASSSHLGRGPLTNEKLFF.

The chain has TRBV7-2 and TRBJ2-7, with TRBD2 as a possible D gene (6 bases). CDR1 SGHTA and CDR2 FQGNSA come from the germline V gene. V lost 3 bases and J lost 0, with 12 bases in between. This CDR3 has 15 amino acids. The CDR3 here is CASSLSRGSSYEQYF. CDR3 coding DNA: TGTGCCAGCAGCTTGAGCCGGGGGAGCTCCTACGAGCAGTACTTC.

The chain joins TRBV5-1 to TRBJ2-7; tentative D call: TRBD1 (6 bases). CDR1 is SGHRS and CDR2 is YFSETQ in the germline V gene. Trimming left V 0 bases short and J 4 bases short, with 11 bases between. This CDR3 contains 14 residues. This CDR3 reads CASSLEGGRYEQYF. DNA for the CDR3: TGCGCCAGCAGCTTGGAAGGGGGAAGATACGAGCAGTACTTC. Supplemented by reference TRBV5-1 and TRBJ2-7, the full variable domain reads KAGVTQTPRYLIKTRGQQVTLSCSPISGHRSVSWYQQTPGQGLQFLFEYFSETQRNKGNFPGRFSGRQFSNSRSEMNVSTLELGDSALYLCASSLEGGRYEQYFGPGTRLTVT.

The chain uses TRBV15 and TRBJ2-7; D is possibly TRBD1 (6 bases). CDR3 length: 14 residues. V was clipped by 2 bases and J by 6 bases, with 14 bases between them. Germline V gene data show CDR1 as LNHNV and CDR2 as YYDKDF (reference sequence). The CDR3 sequence is CATSRLQGLGEQYF. The CDR3 DNA follows: TGTGCCACCAGCAGATTACAGGGTTTAGGCGAGCAGTACTTC.

This clone has only one observation. The rearrangement uses TRBV4-2 and TRBJ2-7; 13 positions agree with TRBD2. Per germline, CDR1 LGHNA and CDR2 YNFKEQ. Germline trimming cut 2 bases from V and 2 bases from J; bases unmatched to any gene: 3. The CDR3 covers 16 residues. The CDR3 DNA follows: TGTGCCAGCAGCCAACTCGGGACTAGCGGGGCCTACGAGCAGTACTTC. As protein: CASSQLGTSGAYEQYF.

The chain links TRBV7-3 to TRBJ2-2; 9 bases fit TRBD2. J lost 4 bases, V lost 3 bases, and 9 bases had no gene match. There are 17 residues in the CDR3. The germline V gene has CDR1 SGHTA and CDR2 FQGTGA. The CDR3 loop reads CASSFQPGGRGTGELFF. The CDR3 nucleotides read TGTGCCAGCAGCTTTCAGCCCGGCGGGAGGGGCACCGGGGAGCTGTTTTTT.

The V call is TRBV4-3, the J call TRBJ2-4, with D unclear. CDR3 length equals 14 residues. Trimming stripped 0 bases from V and 7 bases from J, with 10 bases between. From germline, CDR1 is LGHNA and CDR2 YSLEER. The CDR3 nucleotides read TGCGCCAGCAGCCAAGATCTGGGAAGGAACATTCAGTACTTC. The encoded protein is CASSQDLGRNIQYF.

The CDR3 here is CASSQGRGTGWGTEAFF. The CDR3 DNA is TGCGCCAGCAGCCAAGGGCGGGGAACTGGATGGGGCACTGAAGCTTTCTTT. The J gene is TRBJ1-1, the V gene TRBV4-3; D is ambiguous. The germline gives CDR1 LGHNA, CDR2 YSLEER. The CDR3 sequence is 17 residues long. V lost 1 base and J 4 bases, leaving 19 bases between the germline ends.

The rearrangement uses TRBV27 and TRBJ2-2; 16 bases map to TRBD2. With 5 bases clipped from V and 5 bases from J, the junction kept 11 bases outside the gene matches. There are 19 residues in the CDR3. Germline lookup yields CDR1 MNHEY and CDR2 SMNVEV (reference sequence). The CDR3 protein is CASSVTGTSGRASTGELFF. CDR3 coding DNA: TGTGCCAGCAGTGTTACCGGGACTAGCGGGAGGGCCAGTACCGGGGAGCTGTTTTTT.

CDR3 nucleotide sequence: TGTGCCAGCAGTGTCAGGGATACCGGGGAGCTGTTTTTT. It yields the protein CASSVRDTGELFF. The chain recombines TRBV2 with TRBJ2-2; D is perhaps TRBD1 (5 bases). The CDR3 extends over 13 amino acids. Germline assignment: CDR1 SNHLY and CDR2 FYNNEI. Trimming removed 4 bases at V and 5 bases at J, with 8 bases between.

The V and J genes are TRBV5-1 and TRBJ2-1; 12 nucleotides line up with TRBD2. The CDR3 consists of 17 residues. The V and J ends lost 3 bases and 6 bases, in that order; junction bases with no gene match: 10. The germline V gene encodes CDR1 SGHRS and CDR2 YFSETQ. CDR3: CASSSYILAGGPNEQFF. The CDR3 DNA sequence: TGCGCCAGCAGCTCTTACATACTAGCGGGAGGACCCAATGAGCAGTTCTTC.

The rearrangement uses TRBV30 and TRBJ2-5; D is possibly TRBD2 (5 bases). Between the trimmed V and J ends, which lost 5 bases and 3 bases, there was a span of 10 bases. Germline values: CDR1 GTSNPN, CDR2 SVGIG (reference sequence). This CDR3 has 12 amino acids. The CDR3 nucleotides read TGTGCCTGGGGGAACGGGGAAGAGACCCAGTACTTC. Its translation: CAWGNGEETQYF.